A single T cell receptor (beta chain) is shown here with its context. This sample was included in a study of blood T cell repertoires in COVID-19. Whole-study context: There were acute and convalescent COVID-19 samples, and they came from the United States, Italy and Spain. Sources were T cells, B-cell-depleted T cells, or PBMCs; the material itself was cDNA or gDNA.

Authors' analysis steps: Reference gene primer amplification gave estimated nucleated cell counts. Only in-frame clones appear in the TCRdb table, and some are missing; sequencing was by immunoSEQ multiplex PCR. Clonal size and the V and J genes are those of that table, whereas D and trimming came from the DNA. In the table there are some 140,000 clones, 65% to 80% of which are singletons. CDR3 length: 16 residues. Germline V gene lookup returns CDR1 SGHTA and CDR2 FQGNSA. V was trimmed by 5 bases and J by 0 bases, leaving 11 bases between them. This receptor was identified in an elderly man with acute or convalescent COVID-19. The sample comprised peripheral blood. This chain joins TRBV7-2 and TRBJ2-6; D is ambiguous. CDR3 coding DNA: TGTGCCAGCAGCCCACAGTTTTTCTCTGGGGCCAACGTCCTGACTTTC. This sequence encodes CASSPQFFSGANVLTF.